This T cell receptor (beta chain) was identified during a study of post-analysis software for immune sequencing data. Background on the study: Some patients lacked subtype; others had relapsing-remitting, secondary progressive or progressive-relapsing disease.

cDNA libraries for TCR beta contained unique molecular identifiers. Once about 0.95 to 10 million T cells were used, about 510,000 cDNA molecules resulted. TCRdb used MiXCR to reprocess the PCR reads, holding one entry per CDR3 protein. The sample lists about 200,000 distinct CDR3 sequences, around 30% seen once, with approximately 3% in the top ten. This CDR3 comprises 15 residues. J gave up 4 bases and V 4 bases, and 7 bases lay outside the gene matches. Germline V gene data show CDR1 as SGHTA and CDR2 as FQGTGA. Findings and caveats of the study: Patients had higher frequencies than controls of about five TRBV segments, including TRBV5-6, TRBV5-1 and TRBV20-1.

At least ten counts were recorded for this clonotype. Antigen unknown. This rearrangement joins TRBV7-3 to TRBJ2-1, with 7 bases matching TRBD1. Sequencing used blood. This receptor was obtained from a girl aged 2-17 years with multiple sclerosis. The DNA of the CDR3 is TGTGCCAGCAGCTCGGGACAGCCCTCTTACAATGAGCAGTTCTTC. The encoded protein is CASSSGQPSYNEQFF.